One sample yielded the 7 T cell receptor beta chains listed below, sequenced in a study of blood T cell repertoires in COVID-19. The table came from immunoSEQ multiplex PCR; TCRdb's copy has only in-frame clones and leaves some out. The table lists 210,000 or so clones, around nine tenths of them singletons. The sample comprised PBMCs or T cells enriched from blood (not recorded which). The receptor source for this set is a man aged 25 to 45 who had recovered from COVID-19.

This sequence joins TRBV18 and TRBJ1-4, with D hard to call. V shed 3 bases and J shed 7 bases, with 9 bases lying between them. CDR1 is KGHSH and CDR2 is LQKENI in the germline V gene. This CDR3 comprises 13 residues. DNA of the CDR3: TGTGCCAGCTCACCGGCGGGTACTGAAAAACTGTTTTTT. It encodes CASSPAGTEKLFF.

V usage is TRBV3-1 (or the pseudogene TRBV3-2) and J usage is TRBJ1-2, with 11 bases aligning to TRBD1. V lost 4 bases to trimming and J lost 4 bases; unmatched junction nucleotides: 8. Germline CDR1 reads LGHDT; CDR2 reads YNNKEL (reference sequence). The CDR3 runs to 16 residues. CDR3 region: CASSRRDRGESYGYTF. Written as DNA, the CDR3 is TGTGCCAGCAGCCGCCGGGACAGGGGGGAATCCTATGGCTACACCTTC.

The V gene is TRBV11-2, the J gene TRBJ1-2, with 8 bases identical to TRBD1. Germline CDR1 reads SGHAT; CDR2 reads FQNNGV. The trim removed 5 bases at V and 1 base at J, leaving 15 bases unmatched. This CDR3 region has 18 residues. CDR3 sequence reads: CASSPIPGQGEFNYGYTF. The CDR3 DNA reads as TGTGCCAGCAGCCCAATTCCTGGACAGGGCGAGTTTAACTATGGCTACACCTTC.

CDR3 in amino acids: CASSLSTAYGYTF. In DNA form, the CDR3 reads TGTGCCAGCAGCTTGTCGACTGCCTATGGCTACACCTTC. The chain carries TRBV5-5 and TRBJ1-2; no clear D. CDR3 length: 13 amino acids. Looked up from germline, CDR1 is SGHKS and CDR2 is YYEKEE (reference sequence). V lost 1 base to trimming and J lost 4 bases, with 8 bases between them.

V usage is TRBV2 and J usage is TRBJ2-7; 7 nucleotides line up with TRBD2. This CDR3 is 13 amino acids long. After removal of 11 bases from V and 1 base from J, the junction contained 8 bases not matched to a gene. Germline CDR1 reads SNHLY; CDR2 reads FYNNEI. CDR3 residues: CAPSGRESYEQYF. The DNA for the CDR3 is TGTGCCCCATCGGGGCGGGAGTCCTACGAGCAGTACTTC.

This clone was recorded once. V and J are TRBV6-1 and TRBJ1-5; maybe TRBD1 (6 bases). Between the trimmed V and J ends, which lost 6 bases and 1 base, there was a span of 10 bases. The length of the CDR3 is 14 residues. Germline V CDR1 and CDR2: MNHNS, SASEGT. The CDR3 loop is CASSLQGSNQPQHF. Here the CDR3 DNA reads TGTGCCAGCAGCCTTCAGGGGAGCAATCAGCCCCAGCATTTT.

The chain combines TRBV11-3 with TRBJ2-2; TRBD1 matches at 10 bases. The germline CDR1 and CDR2 sequences are SGHNT and YENEEA. V shed 5 bases and J 5 bases; nucleotides not matched to a gene: 11. This CDR3 has 17 residues. DNA for the CDR3: TGTGCCAGCAGCCAGGGTTTGACAGGGGGCCGAACCGGGGAGCTGTTTTTT. Protein sequence: CASSQGLTGGRTGELFF.